The 21 T cell receptor beta chains in this list originate from one sample, sequenced in a study of blood T cells in healthy people across ages. Through a sample-barcoded 5' primer and a J-beta primer mix, a second PCR was run for roughly 6 to 12 cycles. Each CDR3 protein is one row after TCRdb ran MiXCR on the 5' RACE reads. The sample carries 1,800,000 or so distinct CDR3 sequences, about two fifths recorded once. Sequencing was done on a sample of blood. Source of these receptors: a human donor in good health.

This clonotype was detected a few times. The V and J genes are TRBV7-2 and TRBJ1-1; 9 positions match TRBD1. Trimming removed 5 bases from V and 8 bases from J; junction bases left unmatched: 9. This CDR3 contains 14 residues. Per germline, CDR1 SGHTA and CDR2 FQGNSA. CDR3 in DNA: TGTGCCAGCAGCCCGCGGACAGGGGTTGGGGAAGCTTTCTTT. This gives the protein CASSPRTGVGEAFF.

The chain combines TRBV7-9 with TRBJ2-5; 8 bases are shared with TRBD2. The end of the DNA aligns better with TRBJ2-1, so the J call may be wrong. Germline CDR1 reads SEHNR; CDR2 reads FQNEAQ (reference sequence). The CDR3 covers 15 residues. The chain's CDR3 is CASSGRTSTQETQFF. CDR3 in DNA: TGTGCCAGCAGCGGGCGGACTAGCACTCAAGAGACCCAGTTCTTC.

The chain couples TRBV12-3 or TRBV12-4 to TRBJ1-4; 7 bases align to TRBD1. The CDR3 has 15 amino acids. V lost 6 bases to trimming and J lost 8 bases; unmatched junction nucleotides: 12. Here the CDR3 DNA reads TGTGCCAGCAGCCGCCGGACAGGACCCTGGGAAAAACTGTTTTTT. Its protein product is CASSRRTGPWEKLFF.

This clonotype has only a few counts. The V call is TRBV10-3, the J call TRBJ1-3, with D possibly TRBD1 on 6 matching bases. Germline V CDR1 and CDR2: ENHRY, SYGVKD. V dropped 0 bases and J dropped 4 bases, with 7 bases sitting between them. CDR3 length: 14 residues. The DNA of the CDR3 is TGTGCCATCAGTGAGTCCGGGGGCGGAAACACCATATATTTT. This codes for CAISESGGGNTIYF.

This clonotype was detected a few times. This chain connects TRBV6-6 to TRBJ2-5; D possibly corresponds to TRBD2 (5 bases). Between the trimmed V and J ends, which lost 5 bases and 1 base, there was a span of 11 bases. This CDR3 region has 14 residues. Germline loops: CDR1 MNHNY, CDR2 SVGAGI (reference sequence). In nucleotides, the CDR3 is TGTGCCAGCAGTACCGCTAGCCCCCAAGAGACCCAGTACTTC. This translates into CASSTASPQETQYF.

In this sample, this clonotype turned up once. The chain is built from TRBV11-3 and TRBJ1-1; unclear D gene. The CDR3 sequence is 14 residues long. V was cut by 0 bases and J by 0 bases, with 5 bases left in between. The V gene's germline CDR1 is SGHNT and CDR2 YENEEA. The CDR3 loop is CASSLDLMNTEAFF. In nucleotides, the CDR3 is TGTGCCAGCAGCTTAGATCTCATGAACACTGAAGCTTTCTTT.

V is TRBV7-2 and J is TRBJ1-4; 7 positions match TRBD1. The CDR3 runs to 15 residues. Germline V lookup: CDR1 SGHTA, CDR2 FQGNSA. Unmatched junction bases numbered 10, after V lost 5 bases and J lost 7 bases. The CDR3 sequence: CASSAGQAVPEKLFF. The CDR3, as DNA: TGTGCCAGCAGCGCTGGACAGGCTGTCCCTGAAAAACTGTTTTTT.

This chain connects TRBV24-1 to TRBJ1-5, with 7 bases matching TRBD1. CDR3 length: 16 residues. V lost 2 bases, J lost 2 bases, and 5 bases stayed unmatched. Germline V gene data show CDR1 as KGHDR and CDR2 as SFDVKD. CDR3 protein: CATSDSGGVGNQPQHF. DNA for the CDR3: TGTGCCACCAGTGATTCAGGGGGTGTGGGCAATCAGCCCCAGCATTTT.

This clonotype has only a few counts. V and J are TRBV5-1 and TRBJ2-2; no definite D call. Germline V gives CDR1 SGHRS, CDR2 YFSETQ. CDR3 size: 17 residues. V dropped 0 bases and J dropped 4 bases, with 16 bases sitting between them. The CDR3 nucleotides read TGCGCCAGCAGCTTGGGACTGAAGGGTCCTCTCACCGGGGAGCTGTTTTTT. Protein: CASSLGLKGPLTGELFF. The whole variable domain, remainder taken from reference TRBV5-1 and TRBJ2-2, is KAGVTQTPRYLIKTRGQQVTLSCSPISGHRSVSWYQQTPGQGLQFLFEYFSETQRNKGNFPGRFSGRQFSNSRSEMNVSTLELGDSALYLCASSLGLKGPLTGELFFGEGSRLTVL.

The rearrangement joins TRBV7-9 to TRBJ1-6; 7 bases agree with TRBD1. The CDR3 extends over 14 amino acids. Trimming cost V 8 bases and J 9 bases; bases outside gene matches: 10. Germline loops: CDR1 SEHNR, CDR2 FQNEAQ (reference sequence). The CDR3 reads CASRSTGQSSPLHF. The CDR3 bases are TGTGCCAGCCGCTCGACAGGGCAAAGTTCACCCCTCCACTTT.

The CDR3 nucleotides read TGCAGTGCTTTCACGGACAGGGACTATGGCTACACCTTC. Translation gives CSAFTDRDYGYTF. This chain joins TRBV20-1 and TRBJ1-2, with 8 nucleotides matching TRBD1. The germline gives CDR1 DFQATT, CDR2 SNEGSKA (reference sequence). V gave up 5 bases and J gave up 3 bases; unmatched junction bases: 5. The CDR3 contains 13 residues.

The chain couples TRBV9 to TRBJ2-2, with D perhaps matching TRBD2 (5 bases). Germline V gene data show CDR1 as SGDLS and CDR2 as YYNGEE. CDR3 length: 15 amino acids. V was cut by 3 bases and J by 3 bases, with 12 bases left in between. CDR3 region: CASSAAGRDTGELFF. CDR3 DNA sequence: TGTGCCAGCAGCGCGGCTGGGAGAGACACCGGGGAGCTGTTTTTT.

Only a few counts were recorded for this clonotype. The rearrangement joins TRBV12-3 or TRBV12-4 to TRBJ1-2; D is unclear. V dropped 4 bases and J dropped 5 bases, with 14 bases sitting between them. This CDR3 has 14 amino acids. In DNA, the CDR3 is TGTGCCAGCAGTTCCACAAACACCCCTTATGGCTACACCTTC. This translates into CASSSTNTPYGYTF.

The genes are TRBV7-9 and TRBJ1-2, with a tentative D call TRBD1 (5 bases). Trimming pared 4 bases from V and 7 bases from J, leaving 16 bases between. This CDR3 is 14 amino acids long. CDR1 is SEHNR, CDR2 FQNEAQ, per germline (reference sequence). CDR3 protein: CASSSSGEGPGYTF. The CDR3 DNA is TGTGCCAGCAGCTCCTCGGGGGAGGGACCTGGCTACACCTTC.

This clonotype came up a few times. This rearrangement joins TRBV5-1 to TRBJ2-1; 11 nucleotides line up with TRBD2. CDR1 is SGHRS, CDR2 YFSETQ, per germline. The CDR3 has 15 residues. V was clipped by 4 bases and J by 7 bases; unmatched bases: 7. CDR3 nucleotide sequence: TGCGCCAGCAGCATACTAGCGGGGGTGGGGAATGAGCAGTTCTTC. Its translation: CASSILAGVGNEQFF.

The chain couples TRBV4-1 to TRBJ1-5, with 8 bases fitting TRBD1. The CDR3 covers 17 residues. In germline, CDR1 is MGHRA, CDR2 YSYEKL. The V and J ends lost 4 bases and 3 bases, in that order; junction bases with no gene match: 11. CDR3 loop: CASSLFGQGGSNQPQHF. The DNA for the CDR3 is TGCGCCAGCAGCCTTTTCGGACAGGGAGGGTCCAATCAGCCCCAGCATTTT.

The chain is built from TRBV20-1 and TRBJ2-7; D remains unclear. Trimming stripped 5 bases from V and 2 bases from J, with 7 bases between. This CDR3 contains 11 residues. CDR1 DFQATT and CDR2 SNEGSKA come from the germline V gene (reference sequence). This chain's CDR3 is CSAFQAYEQYF. In DNA, the CDR3 is TGCAGTGCTTTCCAGGCCTACGAGCAGTACTTC.

This sequence joins TRBV10-3 and TRBJ1-4, with unresolved D. Germline lookup yields CDR1 ENHRY and CDR2 SYGVKD. The CDR3 is 13 residues long. Trimming took 2 bases from V and 6 from J, leaving 7 bases between them. The CDR3 region is CAISEVPYEKLFF. The CDR3 DNA reads as TGTGCCATCAGTGAGGTGCCGTATGAAAAACTGTTTTTT.

In regard to this clonotype: One end of the junction varies from germline; a read error may be responsible. The J gene is TRBJ2-1, the V gene TRBV7-3; D unresolved. There are 15 residues in the CDR3. Looked up from germline, CDR1 is SGHTA and CDR2 is FQGTGA. The CDR3 is CAGSLRYIPGVEQFF. In nucleotides, the CDR3 is TGTGCCGGCAGCTTACGCTATATACCAGGAGTTGAGCAGTTCTTC.

In this sample, this clonotype turned up a few times. V is TRBV4-3 and J is TRBJ2-5, with D tentatively TRBD1 (5 bases). Germline loops: CDR1 LGHNA, CDR2 YSLEER. V lost 0 bases and J lost 5, with 13 bases in between. The CDR3 spans 15 residues. In DNA, the CDR3 is TGCGCCAGCAGCCAAGATAGGTTCAGGGTGGAGACCCAGTACTTC. Translation gives CASSQDRFRVETQYF.

This chain links TRBV12-3 or TRBV12-4 with TRBJ1-5; no reliable D call. V dropped 2 bases and J dropped 2 bases, with 10 bases sitting between them. The length of the CDR3 is 15 residues. The CDR3 nucleotides read TGTGCCAGCAGTTTACGCCCTACGGGCAATCAGCCCCAGCATTTT. Translation: CASSLRPTGNQPQHF.